The next 22 T cell receptor beta chains were all read from a single sample in a study of OX40 agonist ivuxolimab in advanced cancers. The table came from immunoSEQ multiplex PCR; TCRdb's copy has only in-frame clones and leaves some out. The data hold around 72,000 clones, with 80% to 90% observed a single time. Sequencing used CD4+ or CD8+ T cells sorted from blood, obtained in a trial of the OX40 agonist ivuxolimab. The receptors shown here come from an adult with an advanced solid tumor such as melanoma, head and neck, liver or kidney cancer.

This clone was detected only once. The rearrangement uses TRBV6-5 and TRBJ1-1; possible D gene TRBD1, 5 bases. The germline V and J ends were trimmed by 4 bases and 1 base, with 10 bases remaining between them. Germline lookup yields CDR1 MNHEY and CDR2 SVGAGI. The CDR3 consists of 14 residues. The CDR3 is CASSSPTANTEAFF. The CDR3 DNA follows: TGTGCCAGCAGTTCCCCGACAGCGAACACTGAAGCTTTCTTT.

The chain carries TRBV4-1 and TRBJ1-2, with D unresolved. The length of the CDR3 is 14 residues. Germline assignment: CDR1 MGHRA and CDR2 YSYEKL. V was clipped by 0 bases and J by 7 bases, with 12 bases between them. DNA for the CDR3: TGCGCCAGCAGCCAAGATACGGGTCTAAGTGGCTACACCTTC. As protein: CASSQDTGLSGYTF.

This clone was observed a few times. The V gene is TRBV9, the J gene TRBJ2-7; 7 bases match TRBD1. From germline, CDR1 is SGDLS and CDR2 YYNGEE. This CDR3 contains 16 residues. The V segment lost 4 bases and the J segment 3 bases; nucleotides outside the gene matches: 13. CDR3 nucleotide sequence: TGTGCCAGCAGCCCGGGGAGTTCCGGGACAGTCTACGAGCAGTACTTC. Translated, it gives CASSPGSSGTVYEQYF. The variable domain in full, completed from reference TRBV9 and TRBJ2-7, reads DSGVTQTPKHLITATGQRVTLRCSPRSGDLSVYWYQQSLDQGLQFLIQYYNGEERAKGNILERFSAQQFPDLHSELNLSSLELGDSALYFCASSPGSSGTVYEQYFGPGTRLTVT.

The rearrangement joins TRBV7-2 to TRBJ2-5, with a tentative D call TRBD2 (6 bases). CDR3 length: 15 amino acids. The germline CDR1 and CDR2 sequences are SGHTA and FQGNSA. Trimming cost V 3 bases and J 4 bases, with 15 bases left between them. The CDR3 here is CASSFGPGGRETQYF. The CDR3 coding sequence is TGTGCCAGCAGCTTCGGACCCGGAGGGCGAGAGACCCAGTACTTC. The complete variable domain, with remaining parts taken from reference TRBV7-2 and TRBJ2-5, reads GAGVSQSPSNKVTEKGKDVELRCDPISGHTALYWYRQSLGQGLEFLIYFQGNSAPDKSGLPSDRFSAERTGGSVSTLTIQRTQQEDSAVYLCASSFGPGGRETQYFGPGTRLLVL.

This chain joins TRBV2 and TRBJ1-5; no clear D. The CDR3 runs to 14 residues. Trimming pared 4 bases from V and 4 bases from J, leaving 11 bases between. Germline V CDR1 and CDR2: SNHLY, FYNNEI. CDR3 nucleotides: TGTGCCAGCAGTGGAGGGCAAGTAAATCAGCCCCAGCATTTT. This gives the protein CASSGGQVNQPQHF.

Here the CDR3 DNA reads TGTGCCAGCAGCCCCATGTGGGGCTCCTACAATGAGCAGTTCTTC. This codes for CASSPMWGSYNEQFF. The chain combines TRBV6-4 with TRBJ2-1, with D hard to call. The CDR3 consists of 15 residues. V was shortened by 6 bases and J by 0 bases, with 12 bases between the two germline ends. The germline V gene encodes CDR1 MRHNA and CDR2 SNTAGT.

The gene calls are TRBV5-1 and TRBJ2-7; TRBD2 aligns across 7 bases. J lost 3 bases, V lost 4 bases, and 10 bases had no gene match. Germline V lookup: CDR1 SGHRS, CDR2 YFSETQ. There are 15 residues in the CDR3. This chain's CDR3 is CASSGSGEPLYEQYF. The CDR3 coding sequence is TGCGCCAGCAGCGGAAGCGGGGAGCCTCTCTACGAGCAGTACTTC.

The chain uses TRBV5-1 and TRBJ2-3; 7 bases line up with TRBD2. The CDR3 consists of 16 residues. J lost 2 bases, V lost 1 base, and 7 bases had no gene match. Germline CDR1 reads SGHRS; CDR2 reads YFSETQ. The CDR3 spells CASSLSGVPSTDTQYF. The CDR3 nucleotides read TGCGCCAGCAGCTTGAGCGGGGTTCCTTCCACAGATACGCAGTATTTT. The full variable domain, rest sourced from reference TRBV5-1 and TRBJ2-3, is KAGVTQTPRYLIKTRGQQVTLSCSPISGHRSVSWYQQTPGQGLQFLFEYFSETQRNKGNFPGRFSGRQFSNSRSEMNVSTLELGDSALYLCASSLSGVPSTDTQYFGPGTRLTVL.

The chain employs TRBV28 and TRBJ2-3, with TRBD1 matching 10 bases. V lost 9 bases, J lost 1 base, and 4 bases stayed unmatched. This CDR3 comprises 14 residues. The V gene's germline CDR1 is MDHEN and CDR2 SYDVKM. Here the CDR3 reads CASFGTGGTDTQYF. Here the CDR3 DNA reads TGTGCCAGTTTCGGGACAGGGGGCACAGATACGCAGTATTTT.

CDR3 coding DNA: TGTGCCAGCAGCCGTACAGGGGCCCTCCGACCCTATGGCTACACCTTC. Translating it yields CASSRTGALRPYGYTF. This chain connects TRBV5-4 to TRBJ1-2; 7 nucleotides match TRBD1. This CDR3 region has 16 residues. Per germline, CDR1 SGHNT and CDR2 YYREEE (reference sequence). Trimming at V came to 4 bases and at J to 4 bases, leaving 13 bases not matched to a gene.

CDR3 in amino acids: CASSWPGSYNEQFF. The CDR3 nucleotides are TGTGCCAGCAGTTGGCCAGGGTCCTACAATGAGCAGTTCTTC. V is TRBV28 and J is TRBJ2-1; D perhaps matches TRBD1 (5 bases). The CDR3 runs 14 residues. The V end lost 4 bases, the J end lost 1 base, and 8 bases lay between the germline ends. Germline-derived CDR1 and CDR2 are MDHEN and SYDVKM.

This sequence joins TRBV18 and TRBJ1-2; D ambiguous. The CDR3 contains 15 residues. Between the trimmed V and J ends, which lost 6 bases and 0 bases, there was a span of 14 bases. Germline V gene sequence: CDR1 KGHSH, CDR2 LQKENI. The CDR3 is CASSPLAEANYGYTF. The CDR3 DNA follows: TGTGCCAGCTCCCCTCTGGCGGAAGCTAACTATGGCTACACCTTC.

Only a few counts were recorded for this clone. V is TRBV4-2 and J is TRBJ1-1; D remains ambiguous. This CDR3 region has 14 residues. Germline CDR1 and CDR2: LGHNA and YNFKEQ. V dropped 4 bases and J dropped 1 base, with 10 bases sitting between them. CDR3 sequence (DNA): TGTGCCAGCAGCCCGACCCTGGGGAACACTGAAGCTTTCTTT. Its translation: CASSPTLGNTEAFF.

The chain recombines TRBV2 with TRBJ1-5, with D unresolved. The V gene's germline CDR1 is SNHLY and CDR2 FYNNEI. V was cut by 4 bases and J by 6 bases, with 16 bases left in between. CDR3 length equals 15 residues. The CDR3 is CASSAGLRNGQPQHF. CDR3 in DNA: TGTGCCAGCAGTGCTGGTCTCAGAAACGGTCAGCCCCAGCATTTT. The full variable domain, its missing parts supplied by reference TRBV2 and TRBJ1-5, is EPEVTQTPSHQVTQMGQEVILRCVPISNHLYFYWYRQILGQKVEFLVSFYNNEISEKSEIFDDQFSVERPDGSNFTLKIRSTKLEDSAMYFCASSAGLRNGQPQHFGDGTRLSIL.

V usage is TRBV6-5 and J usage is TRBJ2-7, with 7 bases aligning to TRBD2. CDR1 and CDR2 from the germline V gene are MNHEY and SVGAGI. This CDR3 is 14 amino acids long. V lost 5 bases to trimming and J lost 4 bases; unmatched junction nucleotides: 8. CDR3 in DNA: TGTGCCAGCAGTCCCCCGGGAGCGGGGTACGAGCAGTACTTC. It is translated as CASSPPGAGYEQYF.

The genes are TRBV9 and TRBJ1-1, with 7 positions matching TRBD1. The V gene's germline CDR1 is SGDLS and CDR2 YYNGEE. This CDR3 has 16 amino acids. The J segment lost 0 bases and the V segment lost 3 bases, leaving 8 bases of the junction unmatched. The CDR3 bases are TGTGCCAGCAGCGCCAACCCAGGGGGGCTGAACACTGAAGCTTTCTTT. Translated, it gives CASSANPGGLNTEAFF.

The CDR3 region has the DNA TGTGCCAGCAGCGTAGTTGGCAGTGAGGTTGCCGAGCAGTACTTC. It encodes CASSVVGSEVAEQYF. V usage is TRBV9 and J usage is TRBJ2-7, with unresolved D. The germline V and J ends were trimmed by 0 bases and 6 bases, with 16 bases remaining between them. CDR3 length equals 15 residues. Germline V lookup: CDR1 SGDLS, CDR2 YYNGEE.

The chain's CDR3 is CASSPDREIAGELFF. CDR3 nucleotide sequence: TGTGCCAGCTCACCGGACAGGGAGATTGCCGGGGAGCTGTTTTTT. The genes are TRBV18 and TRBJ2-2; 8 bases match TRBD1. The J segment lost 6 bases and the V segment lost 3 bases, leaving 6 bases of the junction unmatched. This CDR3 region has 15 residues. The germline V gene has CDR1 KGHSH and CDR2 LQKENI. The whole variable domain, remainder taken from reference TRBV18 and TRBJ2-2, is NAGVMQNPRHLVRRRGQEARLRCSPMKGHSHVYWYRQLPEEGLKFMVYLQKENIIDESGMPKERFSAEFPKEGPSILRIQQVVRGDSAAYFCASSPDREIAGELFFGEGSRLTVL.

This clone is a singleton in its sample. The chain links TRBV4-1 to TRBJ1-1; perhaps TRBD1 as D (6 bases). The CDR3 is 16 amino acids. The germline V gene encodes CDR1 MGHRA and CDR2 YSYEKL. Trimming cost V 0 bases and J 10 bases, with 21 bases left between them. CDR3 bases: TGCGCCAGCAGCCAAGAGGGGATCGCGGGGGGCCGGGGAGCTTTCTTT. It translates to CASSQEGIAGGRGAFF.

This clone was counted between two and nine times. V usage is TRBV11-2 and J usage is TRBJ1-6; 8 bases map to TRBD1. The germline V gene encodes CDR1 SGHAT and CDR2 FQNNGV. CDR3 length equals 14 residues. Trimming took 8 bases from V and 6 from J; bases not matched to a gene: 6. CDR3 nucleotide sequence: TGTGCCAGCGGTCAGGGGGCAGGTAATTCACCCCTCCACTTT. Translating gives CASGQGAGNSPLHF.

This rearrangement joins TRBV7-9 to TRBJ2-5; TRBD1 matches at 9 bases. The CDR3 has 16 amino acids. Germline V lookup: CDR1 SEHNR, CDR2 FQNEAQ (reference sequence). V lost 8 bases and J lost 4; bases outside the gene matches: 14. CDR3: CASVQGARGVVETQYF. The DNA for the CDR3 is TGTGCCAGCGTACAGGGGGCGCGGGGTGTCGTAGAGACCCAGTACTTC.

The gene calls are TRBV10-2 and TRBJ1-2; D remains unclear. The germline V and J ends were trimmed by 3 bases and 4 bases, with 6 bases remaining between them. The CDR3 loop spans 12 amino acids. Looked up from germline, CDR1 is WSHSY and CDR2 is SAAADI. CDR3 DNA sequence: TGCGCCAGCAGTGAAGGGCCCTATGGCTACACCTTC. Encoded protein: CASSEGPYGYTF.